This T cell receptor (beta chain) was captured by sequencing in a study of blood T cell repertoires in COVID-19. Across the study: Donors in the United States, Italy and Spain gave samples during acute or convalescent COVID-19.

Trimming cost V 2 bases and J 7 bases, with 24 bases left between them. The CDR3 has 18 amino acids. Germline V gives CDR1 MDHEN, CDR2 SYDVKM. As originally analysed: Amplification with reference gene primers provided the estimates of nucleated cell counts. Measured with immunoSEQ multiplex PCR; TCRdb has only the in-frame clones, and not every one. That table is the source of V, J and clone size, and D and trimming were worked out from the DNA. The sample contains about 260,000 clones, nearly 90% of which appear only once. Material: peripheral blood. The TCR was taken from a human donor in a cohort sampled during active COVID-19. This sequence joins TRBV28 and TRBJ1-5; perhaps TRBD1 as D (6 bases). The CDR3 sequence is CASSLRPGTRGISQPQHF. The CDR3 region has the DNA TGTGCCAGCAGTTTACGGCCCGGGACACGTGGTATAAGCCAGCCCCAGCATTTT.